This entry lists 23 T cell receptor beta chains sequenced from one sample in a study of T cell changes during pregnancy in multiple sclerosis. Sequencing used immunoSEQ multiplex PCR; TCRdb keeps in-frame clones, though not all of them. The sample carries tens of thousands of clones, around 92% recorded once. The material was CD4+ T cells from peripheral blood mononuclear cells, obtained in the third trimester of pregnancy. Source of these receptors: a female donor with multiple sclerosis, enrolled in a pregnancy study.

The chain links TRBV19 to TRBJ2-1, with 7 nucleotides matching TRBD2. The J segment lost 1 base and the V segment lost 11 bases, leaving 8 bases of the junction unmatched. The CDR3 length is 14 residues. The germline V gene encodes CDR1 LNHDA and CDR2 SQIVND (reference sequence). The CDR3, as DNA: TGTGCCGTTCGGATTAGCGGGTCCTACAATGAGCAGTTCTTC. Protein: CAVRISGSYNEQFF.

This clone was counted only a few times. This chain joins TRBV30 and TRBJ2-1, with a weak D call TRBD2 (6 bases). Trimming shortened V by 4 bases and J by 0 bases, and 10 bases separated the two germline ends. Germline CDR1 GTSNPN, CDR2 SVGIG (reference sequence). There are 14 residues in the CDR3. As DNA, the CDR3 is TGTGCCTGGACACACGGGAGCTCCTACAATGAGCAGTTCTTC. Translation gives CAWTHGSSYNEQFF.

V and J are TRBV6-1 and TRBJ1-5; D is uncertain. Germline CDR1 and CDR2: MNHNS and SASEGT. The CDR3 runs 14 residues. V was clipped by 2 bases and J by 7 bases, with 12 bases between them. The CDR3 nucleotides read TGTGCCAGCAGTGAAAACGGGAGTCGGCAGCCCCAGCATTTT. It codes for CASSENGSRQPQHF.

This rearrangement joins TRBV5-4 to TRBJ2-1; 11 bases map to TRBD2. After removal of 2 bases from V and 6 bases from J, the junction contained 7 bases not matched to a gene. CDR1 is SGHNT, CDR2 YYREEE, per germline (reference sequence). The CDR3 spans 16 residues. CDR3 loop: CASSLPGTSGGNEQFF. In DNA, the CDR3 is TGTGCCAGCAGCTTACCCGGGACTAGCGGAGGCAATGAGCAGTTCTTC.

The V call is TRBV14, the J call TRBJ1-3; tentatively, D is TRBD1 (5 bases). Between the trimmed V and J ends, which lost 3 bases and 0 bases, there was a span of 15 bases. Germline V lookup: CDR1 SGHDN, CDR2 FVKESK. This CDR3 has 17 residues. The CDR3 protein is CASSQRGRGRSGNTIYF. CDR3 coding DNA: TGTGCCAGCAGCCAGCGGGGGAGAGGTCGCTCTGGAAACACCATATATTTT.

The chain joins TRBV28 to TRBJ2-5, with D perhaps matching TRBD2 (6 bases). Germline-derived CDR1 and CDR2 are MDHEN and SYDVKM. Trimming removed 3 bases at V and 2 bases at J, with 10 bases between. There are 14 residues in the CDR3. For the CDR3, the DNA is TGTGCCAGCAGTTTCGGAGGGCGGCAAGAGACCCAGTACTTC. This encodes CASSFGGRQETQYF.

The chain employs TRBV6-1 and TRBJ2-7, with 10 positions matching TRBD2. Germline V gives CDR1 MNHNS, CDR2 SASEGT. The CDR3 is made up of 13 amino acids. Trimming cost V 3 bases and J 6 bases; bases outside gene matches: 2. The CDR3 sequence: CASSDQRGGEQYF. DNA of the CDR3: TGTGCCAGCAGTGACCAGCGGGGGGGCGAGCAGTACTTC.

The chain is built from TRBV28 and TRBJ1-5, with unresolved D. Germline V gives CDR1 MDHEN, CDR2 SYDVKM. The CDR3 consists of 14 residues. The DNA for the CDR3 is TGTCTATCCTGCGCGGGGTGCCCCAATCAGCCCCAGCATTTT. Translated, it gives CLSCAGCPNQPQHF.

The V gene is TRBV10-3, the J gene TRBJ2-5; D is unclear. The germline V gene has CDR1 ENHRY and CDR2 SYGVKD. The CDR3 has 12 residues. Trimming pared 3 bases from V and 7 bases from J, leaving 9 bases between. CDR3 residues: CAISDLTGTQYF. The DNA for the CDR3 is TGTGCCATCAGTGACCTAACTGGGACCCAGTACTTC.

As DNA, the CDR3 is TGCGCCAGCAGCTCGAATCCCGGGACAGGGAAAGAGACCCAGTACTTC. Amino acids: CASSSNPGTGKETQYF. This chain connects TRBV5-1 to TRBJ2-5, with 9 bases matching TRBD1. V dropped 3 bases and J dropped 3; count of bases not matched to a gene: 9. Per the germline V gene, CDR1 is SGHRS and CDR2 is YFSETQ. The CDR3 is made up of 16 amino acids.

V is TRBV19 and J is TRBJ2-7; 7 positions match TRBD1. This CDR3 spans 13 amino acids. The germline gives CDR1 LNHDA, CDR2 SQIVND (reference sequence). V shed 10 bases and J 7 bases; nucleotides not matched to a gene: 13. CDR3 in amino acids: CATKEGGTKEQYF. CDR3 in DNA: TGTGCCACCAAGGAAGGGGGCACAAAGGAGCAGTACTTC.

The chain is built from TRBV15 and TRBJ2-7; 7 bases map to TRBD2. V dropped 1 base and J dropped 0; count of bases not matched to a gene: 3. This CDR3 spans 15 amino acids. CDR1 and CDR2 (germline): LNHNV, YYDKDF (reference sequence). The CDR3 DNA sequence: TGTGCCACCAGCAGAGCGGGCGGGAGCTCCTACGAGCAGTACTTC. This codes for CATSRAGGSSYEQYF. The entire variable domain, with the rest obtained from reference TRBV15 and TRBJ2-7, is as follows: DAMVIQNPRYQVTQFGKPVTLSCSQTLNHNVMYWYQQKSSQAPKLLFHYYDKDFNNEADTPDNFQSRRPNTSFCFLDIRSPGLGDTAMYLCATSRAGGSSYEQYFGPGTRLTVT.

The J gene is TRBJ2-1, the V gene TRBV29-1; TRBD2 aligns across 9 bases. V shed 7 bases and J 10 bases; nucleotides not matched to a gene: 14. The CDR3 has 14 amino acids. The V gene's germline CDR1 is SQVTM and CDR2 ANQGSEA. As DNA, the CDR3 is TGCAGCGCCCGAGGGGCGGGAGGGCCGGGGGAGCAGTTCTTC. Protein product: CSARGAGGPGEQFF.

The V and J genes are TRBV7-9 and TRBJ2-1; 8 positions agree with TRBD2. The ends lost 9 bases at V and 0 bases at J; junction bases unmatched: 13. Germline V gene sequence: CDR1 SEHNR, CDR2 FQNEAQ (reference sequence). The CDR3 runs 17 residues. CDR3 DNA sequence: TGTGCCAGTTCAACGGGAGGGCTTCCCAGCTCCTACAATGAGCAGTTCTTC. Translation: CASSTGGLPSSYNEQFF.

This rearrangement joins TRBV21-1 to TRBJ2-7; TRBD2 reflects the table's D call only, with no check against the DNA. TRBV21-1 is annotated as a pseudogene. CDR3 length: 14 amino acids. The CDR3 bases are TGTGCCAGCAGCAGGGAGCGGGAGGGCCCCGAGCAGTACTTC. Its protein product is CASSREREGPEQYF.

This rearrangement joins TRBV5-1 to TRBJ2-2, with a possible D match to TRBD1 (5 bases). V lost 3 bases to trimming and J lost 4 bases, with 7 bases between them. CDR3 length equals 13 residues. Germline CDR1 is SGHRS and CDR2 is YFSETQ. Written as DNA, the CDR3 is TGCGCCAGCAGCTCCGACAGCACCGGGGAGCTGTTTTTT. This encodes CASSSDSTGELFF.

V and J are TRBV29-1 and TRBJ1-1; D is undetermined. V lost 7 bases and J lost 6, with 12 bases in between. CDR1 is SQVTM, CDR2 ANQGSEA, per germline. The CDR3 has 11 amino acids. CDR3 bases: TGCAGCGCTGCCTCCGAGGCTGAAGCTTTCTTT. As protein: CSAASEAEAFF.

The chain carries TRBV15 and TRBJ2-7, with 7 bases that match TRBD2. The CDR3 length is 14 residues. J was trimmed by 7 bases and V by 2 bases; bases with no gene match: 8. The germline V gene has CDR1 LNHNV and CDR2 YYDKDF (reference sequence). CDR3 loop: CATSRPGPGGEQYF. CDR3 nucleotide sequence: TGTGCCACCAGCAGACCAGGACCCGGGGGGGAGCAGTACTTC.

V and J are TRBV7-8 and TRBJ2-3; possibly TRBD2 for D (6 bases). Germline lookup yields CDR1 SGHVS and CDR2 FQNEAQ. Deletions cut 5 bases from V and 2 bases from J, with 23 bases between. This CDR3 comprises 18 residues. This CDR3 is CASSPHQLARKPTDTQYF. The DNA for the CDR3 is TGTGCCAGCAGCCCGCACCAACTAGCCCGTAAACCCACAGATACGCAGTATTTT.

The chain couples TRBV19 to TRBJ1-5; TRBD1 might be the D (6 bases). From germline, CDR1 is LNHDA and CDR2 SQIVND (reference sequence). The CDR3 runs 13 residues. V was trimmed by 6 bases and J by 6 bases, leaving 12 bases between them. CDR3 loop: CASRTRGVQPQHF. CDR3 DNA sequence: TGTGCCAGTAGGACCAGGGGCGTTCAGCCCCAGCATTTT.

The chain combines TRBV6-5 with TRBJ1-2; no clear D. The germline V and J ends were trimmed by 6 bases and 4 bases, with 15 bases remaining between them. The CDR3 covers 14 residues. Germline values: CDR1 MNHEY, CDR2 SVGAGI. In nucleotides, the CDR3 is TGTGCCAGCAGCCCCTCTGTACTACTCTATGGCTACACCTTC. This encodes CASSPSVLLYGYTF.

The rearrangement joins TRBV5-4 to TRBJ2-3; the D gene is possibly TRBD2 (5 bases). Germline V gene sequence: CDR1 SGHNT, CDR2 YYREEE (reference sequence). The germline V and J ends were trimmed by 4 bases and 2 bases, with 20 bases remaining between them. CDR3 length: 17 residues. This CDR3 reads CASSPEARVLTTDTQYF. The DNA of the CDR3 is TGTGCCAGCAGCCCGGAGGCACGCGTACTCACCACAGATACGCAGTATTTT.

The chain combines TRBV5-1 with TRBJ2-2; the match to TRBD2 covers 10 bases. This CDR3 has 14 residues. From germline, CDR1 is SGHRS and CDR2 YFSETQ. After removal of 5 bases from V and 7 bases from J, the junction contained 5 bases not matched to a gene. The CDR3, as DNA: TGCGCCAGCAGTTTAGCGGGAGGCGGCGGGGAGCTGTTTTTT. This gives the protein CASSLAGGGGELFF.